Sequencing of this T cell receptor beta chain was carried out in a study of T-cell reconstitution after alpha-beta-depleted transplantation in children. Per the germline V gene, CDR1 is SEHNR and CDR2 is FQNEAQ (reference sequence). The CDR3 is made up of 14 amino acids. As for this clonotype: A much larger clone lies a single base off, so this may be a read error.

As it was prepared, the TCRbeta library received unique molecular identifiers. In TCRdb, the PCR reads were re-called with MiXCR into one record per CDR3 protein. This table holds hundreds of thousands of distinct CDR3 sequences, around 12% found once. This clonotype originated in a human donor who donated a stem cell graft to a child with acute lymphoblastic leukemia. Specimen: PBMCs from the stem cell graft donor, collected from the stem cell graft. The chain has TRBV7-9 and TRBJ2-1, with D maybe TRBD2 (6 bases). This CDR3 is CASRRWEAYNEHFF. CDR3 bases: TGTGCCAGCAGGCGGTGGGAGGCATACAATGAGCACTTCTTC.